The 19 T cell receptor beta chains presented below share a single source sample, sequenced in a study of OX40 agonist ivuxolimab in advanced cancers. Libraries were prepared by immunoSEQ multiplex PCR; TCRdb keeps only in-frame clonotypes and omits some of them. The sample holds about 60,000 clones; around nine tenths are singletons and the top ten take approximately 1%. This specimen was CD4+ or CD8+ T cells sorted from blood, taken in a trial of the OX40 agonist ivuxolimab. The receptors were gathered from an adult with an advanced solid tumor such as melanoma, head and neck, liver or kidney cancer.

The V and J genes are TRBV9 and TRBJ2-7, with D perhaps TRBD1 or TRBD2 (5 bases each). V was shortened by 4 bases and J by 8 bases, with 16 bases between the two germline ends. The CDR3 has 13 amino acids. Per the germline V gene, CDR1 is SGDLS and CDR2 is YYNGEE. The CDR3 protein is CASSRDTGRQQYF. The CDR3, as DNA: TGTGCCAGCAGCCGAGACACGGGGCGCCAGCAGTACTTC.

The chain combines TRBV11-3 with TRBJ2-3; 7 nucleotides line up with TRBD1. Germline V gene lookup returns CDR1 SGHNT and CDR2 YENEEA. This CDR3 has 17 residues. Losses at the gene ends were 3 bases for V and 5 bases for J; bases not matched to a gene: 14. Here the CDR3 DNA reads TGTGCCAGCAGCTTCGCCATCGACAGGGTGGTGGAAGATACGCAGTATTTT. Translating it yields CASSFAIDRVVEDTQYF.

The V and J genes are TRBV28 and TRBJ1-4; D remains unclear. The CDR3 length is 11 residues. Between the trimmed V and J ends, which lost 3 bases and 8 bases, there was a span of 4 bases. CDR1 MDHEN and CDR2 SYDVKM come from the germline V gene. CDR3 amino acids: CASSFEEKLFF. DNA of the CDR3: TGTGCCAGCAGTTTTGAGGAAAAACTGTTTTTT. Combining the CDR3 with reference TRBV28 and TRBJ1-4 gives the whole variable domain DVKVTQSSRYLVKRTGEKVFLECVQDMDHENMFWYRQDPGLGLRLIYFSYDVKMKEKGDIPEGYSVSREKKERFSLILESASTNQTSMYLCASSFEEKLFFGSGTQLSVL.

The chain uses TRBV30 and TRBJ2-1; the D is unclear. The V gene lost 3 bases and the J gene lost 0 bases, with 9 bases spanning the gap. The germline CDR1 and CDR2 sequences are GTSNPN and SVGIG (reference sequence). The CDR3 is 14 residues long. The CDR3 is CAWSPASSYNEQFF. The CDR3 nucleotides are TGTGCCTGGAGCCCGGCTAGCTCCTACAATGAGCAGTTCTTC.

This chain's CDR3 is CSPVGGQSSYNEQFF. In DNA form, the CDR3 reads TGCAGCCCGGTGGGGGGGCAGAGCTCCTACAATGAGCAGTTCTTC. The chain has TRBV29-1 and TRBJ2-1; D is possibly TRBD2 (7 bases). The CDR3 has 15 residues. CDR1 and CDR2 (germline): SQVTM, ANQGSEA. V lost 8 bases, J lost 0 bases, and 17 bases lay in between.

There are a few counts of this clone. The genes are TRBV7-9 and TRBJ1-2; D ambiguous. Per the germline V gene, CDR1 is SEHNR and CDR2 is FQNEAQ (reference sequence). The germline V and J ends were trimmed by 7 bases and 4 bases, with 4 bases remaining between them. The CDR3 length is 10 residues. CDR3 protein: CASNPYGYTF. DNA for the CDR3: TGTGCCAGCAACCCCTATGGCTACACCTTC.

CDR3 loop: CASSEARVQIGSPLHF. The DNA for the CDR3 is TGTGCCAGCAGTGAAGCGCGTGTACAGATCGGTTCACCCCTCCACTTT. The chain employs TRBV2 and TRBJ1-6; D gene unclear. The CDR3 length is 16 residues. V lost 0 bases, J lost 9 bases, and 15 bases lay in between. Germline CDR1 is SNHLY and CDR2 is FYNNEI. Full variable domain (rest looked up from reference TRBV2 and TRBJ1-6): EPEVTQTPSHQVTQMGQEVILRCVPISNHLYFYWYRQILGQKVEFLVSFYNNEISEKSEIFDDQFSVERPDGSNFTLKIRSTKLEDSAMYFCASSEARVQIGSPLHFGNGTRLTVT.

With respect to this clone: Relative to the germline gene, one junction end is altered; a read error may explain this. The chain combines TRBV7-7 with TRBJ2-1; D gene ambiguous. Germline CDR1 and CDR2: SSHAT and FNYEAQ (reference sequence). The CDR3 consists of 13 residues. CDR3 in DNA: TGTGCTAGCAGCTTAGGCGGCACCAATGAGCAGTTCTTC. This encodes CASSLGGTNEQFF.

The chain combines TRBV28 with TRBJ2-7; D remains ambiguous. The CDR3 is 13 amino acids. The germline CDR1 and CDR2 sequences are MDHEN and SYDVKM. Trimming cost V 4 bases and J 6 bases, with 13 bases left between them. CDR3 sequence (DNA): TGTGCCAGCAGTTCGGGTTGGCGTGTCGAGCAGTACTTC. Translating it yields CASSSGWRVEQYF.

This clone was recorded only once. This chain joins TRBV6-5 and TRBJ2-1; either TRBD1 or TRBD2 may fit D (7 bases each). V was trimmed by 6 bases and J by 2 bases, leaving 14 bases between them. CDR3 length: 15 amino acids. Germline assignment: CDR1 MNHEY and CDR2 SVGAGI. DNA for the CDR3: TGTGCCAGCAGACCCAGGGGGGGGACCTACAATGAGCAGTTCTTC. It is translated as CASRPRGGTYNEQFF.

This chain connects TRBV28 to TRBJ1-1; D not resolved. The CDR3 sequence is 12 residues long. V was cut by 6 bases and J by 6 bases, with 11 bases left in between. From germline, CDR1 is MDHEN and CDR2 SYDVKM. The CDR3 region is CASRAHFSEAFF. The CDR3 DNA reads as TGTGCCAGCAGAGCCCATTTCTCTGAAGCTTTCTTT.

The rearrangement links TRBV7-3 to TRBJ2-5; the D gene could be TRBD1 or TRBD2 (5 bases each). Matching the DNA end better, TRBJ2-7 makes the J call doubtful. The CDR3 spans 14 residues. Germline V gene lookup returns CDR1 SGHTA and CDR2 FQGTGA. The CDR3: CASSLSGGVYEQYF. For the CDR3, the DNA is TGTGCCAGCAGCTTAAGTGGGGGAGTCTACGAGCAGTACTTC.

The rearrangement uses TRBV4-1 and TRBJ2-7; tentatively, D is TRBD2 (6 bases). Between the trimmed V and J ends, which lost 4 bases and 4 bases, there was a span of 14 bases. This CDR3 is built from 14 residues. Germline CDR1 reads MGHRA; CDR2 reads YSYEKL. The CDR3 spells CASSPIGGTYEQYF. CDR3 coding DNA: TGCGCCAGCAGCCCTATCGGAGGGACTTACGAGCAGTACTTC.

This clone was detected only once. The V gene is TRBV10-1, the J gene TRBJ2-3; 10 bases fit TRBD1. Trimming took 3 bases from V and 2 from J; bases not matched to a gene: 11. Germline V gene data show CDR1 as WNHNN and CDR2 as SYGVQD (reference sequence). The CDR3 loop spans 18 amino acids. The CDR3 nucleotides read TGCGCCAGCAGTGAAAAGGGACAGGGGTTAGGACTCACAGATACGCAGTATTTT. Translated, it gives CASSEKGQGLGLTDTQYF.

The chain has TRBV18 and TRBJ1-1, with D possibly TRBD1 on 5 matching bases. The germline CDR1 and CDR2 sequences are KGHSH and LQKENI. CDR3 length: 15 amino acids. Trimming left V 1 base short and J 2 bases short, with 11 bases between. The CDR3 nucleotides are TGTGCCAGCTCACCACGGGCAGGGTTAAACACTGAAGCTTTCTTT. Translating gives CASSPRAGLNTEAFF.

CDR3 bases: TGTGCCAGTAGTATAGATCTGGCTACAGATACGCAGTATTTT. It translates to CASSIDLATDTQYF. The chain recombines TRBV19 with TRBJ2-3; no clear D. Trimming shortened V by 0 bases and J by 3 bases, and 7 bases separated the two germline ends. Looked up from germline, CDR1 is LNHDA and CDR2 is SQIVND (reference sequence). The CDR3 totals 14 residues. The full variable domain, in which reference TRBV19 and TRBJ2-3 provide the parts outside the CDR3, is DGGITQSPKYLFRKEGQNVTLSCEQNLNHDAMYWYRQDPGQGLRLIYYSQIVNDFQKGDIAEGYSVSREKKESFPLTVTSAQKNPTAFYLCASSIDLATDTQYFGPGTRLTVL.

V and J are TRBV10-2 and TRBJ2-3, with 11 bases matching TRBD2. V dropped 6 bases and J dropped 1; count of bases not matched to a gene: 9. The germline CDR1 and CDR2 sequences are WSHSY and SAAADI. The CDR3 contains 17 residues. The CDR3 bases are TGCGCCAGCAGGGGCCCTAGCGGGAGGAGGGGCACAGATACGCAGTATTTT. Protein: CASRGPSGRRGTDTQYF.

This clone was counted a single time. The chain joins TRBV2 to TRBJ2-3; no clear D. This CDR3 is 13 amino acids long. The germline V gene has CDR1 SNHLY and CDR2 FYNNEI. V lost 7 bases and J lost 2, with 10 bases in between. CDR3 nucleotide sequence: TGTGCCAGCATCCGAGAACCCACAGATACGCAGTATTTT. This codes for CASIREPTDTQYF.

This rearrangement joins TRBV7-9 to TRBJ2-5; weak D call: TRBD2 (6 bases). This CDR3 contains 12 residues. Germline loops: CDR1 SEHNR, CDR2 FQNEAQ (reference sequence). Trimming took 5 bases from V and 4 from J, leaving 8 bases between them. CDR3 loop: CASSGGGETQYF. In DNA form, the CDR3 reads TGTGCCAGCAGCGGGGGAGGAGAGACCCAGTACTTC.